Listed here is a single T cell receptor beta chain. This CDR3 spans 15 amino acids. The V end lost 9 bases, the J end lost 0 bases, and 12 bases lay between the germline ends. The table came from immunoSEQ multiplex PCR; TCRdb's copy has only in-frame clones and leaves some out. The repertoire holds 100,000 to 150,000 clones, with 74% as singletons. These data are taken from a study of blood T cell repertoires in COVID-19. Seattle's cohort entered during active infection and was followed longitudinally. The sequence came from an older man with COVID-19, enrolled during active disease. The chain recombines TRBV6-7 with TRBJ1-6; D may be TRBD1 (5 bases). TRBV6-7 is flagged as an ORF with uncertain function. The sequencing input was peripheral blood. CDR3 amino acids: CASLTESSYNSPLHF. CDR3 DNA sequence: TGTGCCAGTTTGACAGAAAGCTCCTATAATTCACCCCTCCACTTT.